This TCR beta chain was identified in a study of Ad26.COV2.S vaccination and SARS-CoV-2 variants. Study background: Once, or twice with 56 days between doses, Ad26.COV2.S was given intramuscularly. Overall study results and limits: Reportedly, after vaccination the spike-specific CD8+ and CD4+ T cell responses displayed substantial breadth.

With regard to this clone: Its matching antigen is unknown.

The treatment was: some 19 received Ad26.COV2.S at low or high dose, single or two shots; a few received placebo; per-sample allocation not given. Material that was analyzed had been drawn on day 63 after the first vaccine or placebo injection. Trimming stripped 5 bases from V and 4 bases from J, with 11 bases between. The CDR3 length is 13 residues. Germline loops: CDR1 SGHAT, CDR2 FQNNGV. The protocol was immunoSEQ multiplex PCR, while the TCRdb copy is restricted to in-frame clones and leaves out a portion. This sample yields 400,000 to 500,000 clones, of which 89% are seen a single time; around 2.5% belongs to the top ten.

Sequencing was performed on peripheral blood, taken in a trial of Ad26.COV2.S vaccine versus placebo. The sequence was collected from a person between 18 and 65 years old who received the Ad26.COV2.S COVID-19 vaccine or a placebo. The V gene is TRBV11-2, the J gene TRBJ1-1; D might be TRBD1 (5 bases). CDR3 in DNA: TGTGCCAGCAGCGCAACAGGATTCACTGAAGCTTTCTTT. Its protein product is CASSATGFTEAFF.